These 22 T cell receptor beta chains were sequenced from one sample in a study of blood T cell repertoires in COVID-19. Libraries were prepared by immunoSEQ multiplex PCR; TCRdb keeps only in-frame clonotypes and omits some of them. The repertoire holds some 320,000 clones, approximately 88% seen once, with under 8% in the top ten. The material sequenced was peripheral blood. These receptors were obtained from a woman in her 30s who had recovered from COVID-19.

V and J are TRBV6-5 and TRBJ1-3; no reliable D call. The CDR3 runs to 13 residues. Germline V lookup: CDR1 MNHEY, CDR2 SVGAGI. Trimming shortened V by 7 bases and J by 1 base, and 8 bases separated the two germline ends. CDR3 sequence: CASIAVSGNTIYF. In DNA, the CDR3 is TGTGCCAGCATCGCGGTATCTGGAAACACCATATATTTT.

This CDR3 reads CASSDGRGLAGDTQYF. The CDR3 nucleotides read TGTGCCAGCAGTGACGGGCGGGGACTAGCTGGAGATACGCAGTATTTT. The J gene is TRBJ2-3, the V gene TRBV6-4, with 9 bases aligning to TRBD2. V shed 2 bases, J shed 5 bases, and the junction held 8 bases outside the gene matches. The CDR3 extends over 16 amino acids. CDR1 is MRHNA, CDR2 SNTAGT, per germline.

As concerns this clone: Sequence at one end of the junction differs from germline and may be a read error. The chain employs TRBV5-6 and TRBJ1-1; D may be TRBD1 (6 bases). This CDR3 contains 14 residues. The germline gives CDR1 SGHDT, CDR2 YYEEEE. This CDR3 reads CASSGRTGNPEAFF. The CDR3 DNA reads TGTGCCAGCAGCGGGCGAACAGGGAACCCTGAAGCTTTCTTT. The entire variable domain, with the rest obtained from reference TRBV5-6 and TRBJ1-1, is as follows: DAGVTQSPTHLIKTRGQQVTLRCSPKSGHDTVSWYQQALGQGPQFIFQYYEEEERQRGNFPDRFSGHQFPNYSSELNVNALLLGDSALYLCASSGRTGNPEAFFGQGTRLTVV.

This clone was found once. The genes are TRBV19 and TRBJ1-1; D ambiguous. Germline CDR1 is LNHDA and CDR2 is SQIVND (reference sequence). There are 17 residues in the CDR3. Trimming removed 2 bases from V and 2 bases from J, with 18 bases in between. DNA of the CDR3: TGTGCCAGTAGTATACGATGGGCGCCAGGAACTAACACTGAAGCTTTCTTT. Translated, it gives CASSIRWAPGTNTEAFF. The full variable domain, its missing parts supplied by reference TRBV19 and TRBJ1-1, is DGGITQSPKYLFRKEGQNVTLSCEQNLNHDAMYWYRQDPGQGLRLIYYSQIVNDFQKGDIAEGYSVSREKKESFPLTVTSAQKNPTAFYLCASSIRWAPGTNTEAFFGQGTRLTVV.

This chain links TRBV6-5 with TRBJ2-1, with 7 bases fitting TRBD1. Germline V gene data show CDR1 as MNHEY and CDR2 as SVGAGI. V lost 5 bases and J lost 6; bases outside the gene matches: 10. This CDR3 is 15 amino acids long. The CDR3 is CASSLGQAPVNEQFF. CDR3 DNA: TGTGCCAGCAGTCTCGGACAGGCTCCGGTCAATGAGCAGTTCTTC.

V usage is TRBV30 and J usage is TRBJ2-6; the D gene is possibly TRBD2 (5 bases). CDR1 is GTSNPN and CDR2 is SVGIG in the germline V gene (reference sequence). V was cut by 2 bases and J by 0 bases, with 11 bases left in between. This CDR3 has 16 residues. The CDR3 spells CAWSILTNSGANVLTF. The CDR3 DNA sequence: TGTGCCTGGAGTATCTTGACTAACTCTGGGGCCAACGTCCTGACTTTC.

V is TRBV7-9 and J is TRBJ2-1; TRBD2 is a possible D gene (6 bases). The CDR3 covers 13 residues. With 5 bases removed from V and 4 bases from J, the gap between germline ends came to 9 bases. Germline V gives CDR1 SEHNR, CDR2 FQNEAQ (reference sequence). This CDR3 is CASSQGLYNEQFF. Here the CDR3 DNA reads TGTGCCAGCAGCCAGGGACTTTACAATGAGCAGTTCTTC. Complete variable domain (other parts from reference TRBV7-9 and TRBJ2-1): DTGVSQNPRHKITKRGQNVTFRCDPISEHNRLYWYRQTLGQGPEFLTYFQNEAQLEKSRLLSDRFSAERPKGSFSTLEIQRTEQGDSAMYLCASSQGLYNEQFFGPGTRLTVL.

This clone came up a few times. The chain is built from TRBV2 and TRBJ1-6, with 7 bases matching TRBD1. The trim removed 8 bases at V and 5 bases at J, leaving 9 bases unmatched. Per germline, CDR1 SNHLY and CDR2 FYNNEI. CDR3 length equals 15 residues. CDR3 nucleotide sequence: TGTGCCAGCGGTGGATCCACAGGGGATAATTCACCCCTCCACTTT. Encoded protein: CASGGSTGDNSPLHF.

The chain employs TRBV7-8 and TRBJ2-2, with 7 bases matching TRBD2. Germline assignment: CDR1 SGHVS and CDR2 FQNEAQ. V shed 7 bases, J shed 5 bases, and the junction held 13 bases outside the gene matches. CDR3 length: 16 amino acids. Here the CDR3 DNA reads TGTGCCAGCACCCCAAGGACGGGGGGAGGGACCGGGGAGCTGTTTTTT. As protein: CASTPRTGGGTGELFF.

Only one count was recorded for this clone. The gene calls are TRBV5-5 and TRBJ1-5; no firm D call. The germline gives CDR1 SGHKS, CDR2 YYEKEE (reference sequence). The CDR3 is 14 amino acids. With 0 bases removed from V and 4 bases from J, the gap between germline ends came to 8 bases. The CDR3: CASSLGLLNQPQHF. The CDR3 DNA sequence: TGTGCCAGCAGCTTGGGGCTTCTTAATCAGCCCCAGCATTTT.

The rearrangement links TRBV7-8 to TRBJ1-4; D is possibly TRBD1 (5 bases). With 1 base removed from V and 8 bases from J, the gap between germline ends came to 14 bases. The germline gives CDR1 SGHVS, CDR2 FQNEAQ. The CDR3 is 15 residues long. CDR3 protein: CASSLDVRVGEKLFF. The CDR3 region has the DNA TGTGCCAGCAGCTTAGACGTCAGGGTGGGGGAAAAACTGTTTTTT. The whole variable domain, remainder taken from reference TRBV7-8 and TRBJ1-4, is GAGVSQSPRYKVAKRGQDVALRCDPISGHVSLFWYQQALGQGPEFLTYFQNEAQLDKSGLPSDRFFAERPEGSVSTLKIQRTQQEDSAVYLCASSLDVRVGEKLFFGSGTQLSVL.

The chain links TRBV7-9 to TRBJ2-7; D gene unclear. Germline values: CDR1 SEHNR, CDR2 FQNEAQ (reference sequence). V shed 1 base and J shed 1 base, with 5 bases lying between them. The CDR3 is 13 amino acids. CDR3 DNA: TGTGCCAGCAGCTTAGTGGAGTCCTACGAGCAGTACTTC. It translates to CASSLVESYEQYF.

The chain has TRBV2 and TRBJ2-2; perhaps TRBD1 as D (5 bases). Trimming left V 0 bases short and J 0 bases short, with 11 bases between. The CDR3 runs 17 residues. Germline values: CDR1 SNHLY, CDR2 FYNNEI. CDR3 coding DNA: TGTGCCAGCAGTGAAGCGCTTCAGGGTCCGAACACCGGGGAGCTGTTTTTT. The encoded protein is CASSEALQGPNTGELFF.

The chain is built from TRBV6-6 and TRBJ2-3; 12 bases are shared with TRBD1. This CDR3 comprises 16 residues. V dropped 4 bases and J dropped 4; count of bases not matched to a gene: 6. From germline, CDR1 is MNHNY and CDR2 SVGAGI (reference sequence). The CDR3 sequence: CASSWGTGGISDTQYF. In DNA form, the CDR3 reads TGTGCCAGCAGTTGGGGGACAGGGGGCATATCAGATACGCAGTATTTT.

The J gene is TRBJ2-7, the V gene TRBV28, with D unclear. The CDR3 is made up of 16 amino acids. With 5 bases removed from V and 0 bases from J, the gap between germline ends came to 17 bases. Per the germline V gene, CDR1 is MDHEN and CDR2 is SYDVKM. The CDR3 nucleotides are TGTGCCAGCAGTCTAATCTCCGCCACGAGCTCCTACGAGCAGTACTTC. Residues: CASSLISATSSYEQYF. The full variable domain, in which reference TRBV28 and TRBJ2-7 provide the parts outside the CDR3, is DVKVTQSSRYLVKRTGEKVFLECVQDMDHENMFWYRQDPGLGLRLIYFSYDVKMKEKGDIPEGYSVSREKKERFSLILESASTNQTSMYLCASSLISATSSYEQYFGPGTRLTVT.

The chain couples TRBV4-2 to TRBJ1-1, with unresolved D. CDR3 length equals 15 residues. V was cut by 0 bases and J by 0 bases, with 8 bases left in between. Germline CDR1 is LGHNA and CDR2 is YNFKEQ. CDR3 DNA: TGTGCCAGCAGCCAAGACATCATTCTGAACACTGAAGCTTTCTTT. Encoded protein: CASSQDIILNTEAFF.

The chain combines TRBV5-1 with TRBJ1-1; TRBD1 is a possible D gene (5 bases). Germline-derived CDR1 and CDR2 are SGHRS and YFSETQ. With 4 bases removed from V and 0 bases from J, the gap between germline ends came to 19 bases. The CDR3 contains 17 residues. The CDR3, as DNA: TGCGCCAGCAGCCCAGGGTTCCAGAGGCCTTTGAACACTGAAGCTTTCTTT. Protein: CASSPGFQRPLNTEAFF. The full variable domain, its missing parts supplied by reference TRBV5-1 and TRBJ1-1, is KAGVTQTPRYLIKTRGQQVTLSCSPISGHRSVSWYQQTPGQGLQFLFEYFSETQRNKGNFPGRFSGRQFSNSRSEMNVSTLELGDSALYLCASSPGFQRPLNTEAFFGQGTRLTVV.

The chain employs TRBV27 and TRBJ2-7; the match to TRBD1 covers 9 bases. CDR3 length: 16 residues. Germline V gene sequence: CDR1 MNHEY, CDR2 SMNVEV (reference sequence). The junction had 15 bases not matched to a gene; V was cut back by 6 bases and J by 6 bases. The CDR3 DNA reads as TGTGCCAGCAGCACCATAGTGGGACAGGGAGGGGCCGAGCAGTACTTC. Translated, it gives CASSTIVGQGGAEQYF.

The rearrangement uses TRBV7-2 and TRBJ2-3, with 8 bases that match TRBD1. CDR1 and CDR2 (germline): SGHTA, FQGNSA. CDR3 length equals 14 residues. Unmatched junction bases numbered 9, after V lost 8 bases and J lost 5 bases. CDR3: CASCDQGAGDTQYF. Here the CDR3 DNA reads TGTGCCAGCTGCGATCAGGGGGCTGGAGATACGCAGTATTTT.

The count of this clone is one. The chain uses TRBV30 and TRBJ2-3; the D is unclear. Trimming took 0 bases from V and 10 from J, leaving 14 bases between them. The CDR3 consists of 13 residues. Germline V lookup: CDR1 GTSNPN, CDR2 SVGIG (reference sequence). Here the CDR3 reads CAWSVISPRAQYF. The CDR3, as DNA: TGTGCCTGGAGTGTAATTAGTCCGCGTGCGCAGTATTTT.

The chain links TRBV9 to TRBJ2-1; D unresolved. CDR3 length: 11 residues. The germline V gene encodes CDR1 SGDLS and CDR2 YYNGEE. The germline V and J ends were trimmed by 1 base and 9 bases, with 5 bases remaining between them. The CDR3: CASSVTREQFF. For the CDR3, the DNA is TGTGCCAGCAGCGTAACACGTGAGCAGTTCTTC.

The rearrangement uses TRBV24-1 and TRBJ2-3; D may be TRBD2 (5 bases). The CDR3 contains 15 residues. Per the germline V gene, CDR1 is KGHDR and CDR2 is SFDVKD. Trimming stripped 0 bases from V and 2 bases from J, with 8 bases between. CDR3 bases: TGTGCCACCAGTGATTTGACGGGAACCACAGATACGCAGTATTTT. The encoded protein is CATSDLTGTTDTQYF.